Listed below are T cell receptor beta chains from one sample, sequenced in a study of CD4 T cells in relation to SARS-CoV-2 and coronaviruses. The method was immunoSEQ multiplex PCR; TCRdb's version includes in-frame clones alone and lacks a portion of them. The data hold around 18,000 clones, with 60% to 75% observed a single time. For these receptors, no antigen is known. Material for sequencing was CD4+ T cells from PBMCs, cultured in vitro. The origin of the receptors is a human donor in good health. Both conserved end residues are part of each CDR3. Fields, in order: V gene, J gene, D gene, clone size, CDR3 protein, CDR3 DNA. D genes are given only for firm matches. Size tells how often a clone was seen (once, few, many) or the class of an expanded clone, and some rows leave it out.

V gene: TRBV12-3/TRBV12-4; J gene: TRBJ1-2; D gene: NA; clone size: NA; CDR3 protein: CASSTQAVYGYTF; CDR3 DNA: TGTGCCAGCAGTACGCAAGCCGTCTATGGCTACACCTTC
V gene: TRBV7-8; J gene: TRBJ1-6; D gene: NA; clone size: NA; CDR3 protein: CASSRDDSPLHF; CDR3 DNA: TGTGCCAGCAGCAGGGACGATTCACCCCTCCACTTT
V gene: TRBV15; J gene: TRBJ1-1; D gene: NA; clone size: once; CDR3 protein: CATSRGDQAGAFF; CDR3 DNA: TGTGCCACCAGCAGAGGTGACCAGGCAGGAGCTTTCTTT
V gene: TRBV21-1; J gene: TRBJ2-7; D gene: NA; clone size: NA; CDR3 protein: CASSKWVTCYEQYF; CDR3 DNA: TGTGCCAGCAGCAAATGGGTTACATGCTACGAGCAGTACTTC
V gene: TRBV3-1/TRBV3-2; J gene: TRBJ2-1; D gene: NA; clone size: NA; CDR3 protein: CASSPILGNEQFF; CDR3 DNA: TGTGCCAGCAGCCCAATACTTGGGAATGAGCAGTTCTTC
V gene: TRBV28; J gene: TRBJ1-5; D gene: NA; clone size: NA; CDR3 protein: CASSPRGGGNQPQHF; CDR3 DNA: TGTGCCAGCAGTCCTCGGGGAGGGGGCAATCAGCCCCAGCATTTT
V gene: TRBV4-1; J gene: TRBJ1-3; D gene: NA; clone size: NA; CDR3 protein: CASSQVAALGGGNTIYF; CDR3 DNA: TGCGCCAGCAGCCAAGTGGCGGCCCTGGGAGGTGGAAACACCATATATTTT
V gene: TRBV18; J gene: TRBJ1-1; D gene: NA; clone size: NA; CDR3 protein: CASSPKTPWMGTEAFF; CDR3 DNA: TGTGCCAGCTCACCAAAAACCCCGTGGATGGGCACTGAAGCTTTCTTT
V gene: TRBV29-1; J gene: TRBJ2-1; D gene: TRBD2; clone size: few; CDR3 protein: CSARLAGGSYNEQFF; CDR3 DNA: TGCAGCGCACGACTAGCGGGAGGGTCCTACAATGAGCAGTTCTTC
V gene: TRBV4-1; J gene: TRBJ2-2; D gene: TRBD1; clone size: NA; CDR3 protein: CASSQDIGQGLFEELFF; CDR3 DNA: TGCGCCAGCAGCCAAGATATAGGACAGGGGCTTTTCGAGGAGCTGTTTTTT
V gene: TRBV15; J gene: TRBJ2-5; D gene: NA; clone size: NA; CDR3 protein: CATSGGHLQETQYF; CDR3 DNA: TGTGCCACCAGCGGAGGACATTTACAGGAGACCCAGTACTTC
V gene: TRBV5-4; J gene: TRBJ1-1; D gene: NA; clone size: NA; CDR3 protein: CASSLEGGDTEAFF; CDR3 DNA: TGTGCCAGCAGCTTGGAAGGGGGGGACACTGAAGCTTTCTTT
V gene: TRBV5-1; J gene: TRBJ2-6; D gene: NA; clone size: NA; CDR3 protein: CASSFQSDTGTGANVLTF; CDR3 DNA: TGCGCCAGCAGCTTCCAGTCCGATACAGGTACTGGGGCCAACGTCCTGACTTTC
V gene: TRBV29-1; J gene: TRBJ2-3; D gene: TRBD2; clone size: NA; CDR3 protein: CSVRTSGRSTDTQYF; CDR3 DNA: TGCAGCGTTAGGACTAGCGGGAGGAGCACAGATACGCAGTATTTT
V gene: TRBV12-3/TRBV12-4; J gene: TRBJ2-5; D gene: NA; clone size: NA; CDR3 protein: CASSLGAQETQYF; CDR3 DNA: TGTGCCAGCAGTTTGGGAGCTCAAGAGACCCAGTACTTC
V gene: TRBV19; J gene: TRBJ2-1; D gene: NA; clone size: NA; CDR3 protein: CASSMAPVGSSYNEQFF; CDR3 DNA: TGTGCCAGTAGTATGGCTCCGGTGGGCAGCTCCTACAATGAGCAGTTCTTC
V gene: TRBV5-1; J gene: TRBJ2-3; D gene: NA; clone size: NA; CDR3 protein: CASSSLPGISTDTQYF; CDR3 DNA: TGCGCCAGCAGCTCCCTTCCAGGGATAAGCACAGATACGCAGTATTTT
V gene: TRBV9; J gene: TRBJ2-1; D gene: TRBD2; clone size: NA; CDR3 protein: CASSVETGRAGDEQFF; CDR3 DNA: TGTGCCAGCAGCGTAGAGACCGGGAGGGCCGGGGATGAGCAGTTCTTC
V gene: TRBV2; J gene: TRBJ2-3; D gene: NA; clone size: NA; CDR3 protein: CASRREGADTQYF; CDR3 DNA: TGTGCCAGCAGAAGGGAGGGGGCAGATACGCAGTATTTT
V gene: TRBV19; J gene: TRBJ2-3; D gene: TRBD1; clone size: NA; CDR3 protein: CASSIRTGTGGTDTQYF; CDR3 DNA: TGTGCCAGTAGTATAAGGACCGGGACAGGGGGGACAGATACGCAGTATTTT
V gene: TRBV28; J gene: TRBJ1-5; D gene: NA; clone size: NA; CDR3 protein: CASSPRNQPQHF; CDR3 DNA: TGTGCCAGCAGTCCTCGGAATCAGCCCCAGCATTTT
V gene: TRBV14; J gene: TRBJ2-6; D gene: NA; clone size: NA; CDR3 protein: CASSQGPGANVLTF; CDR3 DNA: TGTGCCAGCAGCCAAGGACCGGGGGCCAACGTCCTGACTTTC
V gene: TRBV6-2/TRBV6-3; J gene: TRBJ1-1; D gene: TRBD1; clone size: NA; CDR3 protein: CASSYSTGAEAFF; CDR3 DNA: TGTGCCAGCAGTTACTCGACAGGGGCTGAAGCTTTCTTT
V gene: TRBV7-3; J gene: TRBJ2-3; D gene: NA; clone size: few; CDR3 protein: CASSFRRTDTQYF; CDR3 DNA: TGTGCCAGCAGCTTCCGCCGCACAGATACGCAGTATTTT
V gene: TRBV18; J gene: TRBJ2-5; D gene: TRBD2; clone size: NA; CDR3 protein: CASSPASGRGETQYF; CDR3 DNA: TGTGCCAGCTCACCTGCTAGCGGGAGAGGAGAGACCCAGTACTTC